The 32 T cell receptor beta chains given below trace back to one sample, sequenced in a study of blood T cell repertoires in COVID-19. Profiled with immunoSEQ multiplex PCR; TCRdb holds only in-frame clones, not every one. The table has tens of thousands of clones, around four fifths seen once. The sequenced material came from peripheral blood. The receptors originated from a man older than 75 with active or convalescent COVID-19.

The chain has TRBV20-1 and TRBJ2-5, with unresolved D. Germline CDR1 and CDR2: DFQATT and SNEGSKA (reference sequence). V was cut by 3 bases and J by 4 bases, with 9 bases left in between. CDR3 length equals 12 residues. The DNA for the CDR3 is TGCAGTGCTAGTGCGAGCGTAGAGACCCAGTACTTC. Translating gives CSASASVETQYF.

V usage is TRBV30 and J usage is TRBJ2-2; 14 bases are shared with TRBD2. In germline, CDR1 is GTSNPN, CDR2 SVGIG (reference sequence). This CDR3 has 15 amino acids. Germline trimming cut 3 bases from V and 6 bases from J; bases unmatched to any gene: 3. Here the CDR3 reads CAWRGTSGSSGELFF. The CDR3 nucleotides read TGTGCCTGGAGGGGGACTAGCGGGAGTTCCGGGGAGCTGTTTTTT. The variable domain in full, completed from reference TRBV30 and TRBJ2-2, reads SQTIHQWPATLVQPVGSPLSLECTVEGTSNPNLYWYRQAAGRGLQLLFYSVGIGQISSEVPQNLSASRPQDRQFILSSKKLLLSDSGFYLCAWRGTSGSSGELFFGEGSRLTVL.

V gene TRBV27 combines with J gene TRBJ2-1, with TRBD2 identical over 7 bases. This CDR3 region has 18 residues. The trim removed 2 bases at V and 0 bases at J, leaving 10 bases unmatched. Germline V gene data show CDR1 as MNHEY and CDR2 as SMNVEV (reference sequence). CDR3 in amino acids: CASSLILRAGPSYNEQFF. CDR3 bases: TGTGCCAGCAGTTTAATTCTTAGAGCGGGGCCCTCCTACAATGAGCAGTTCTTC.

This clone was seen a few times. V is TRBV6-2 or TRBV6-3 and J is TRBJ2-1; weak D call: TRBD2 (6 bases). Germline-derived CDR1 and CDR2 are MNHEY and SVGEGT. This CDR3 is 18 amino acids long. Trimming took 5 bases from V and 0 from J, leaving 20 bases between them. The chain's CDR3 is CASSKFRLARSSYNEQFF. In DNA, the CDR3 is TGTGCCAGCAGTAAATTCAGGCTAGCGAGAAGCTCCTACAATGAGCAGTTCTTC.

The J gene is TRBJ2-5, the V gene TRBV5-1, with a tentative D call TRBD1 (6 bases). The germline V gene encodes CDR1 SGHRS and CDR2 YFSETQ. Trimming stripped 3 bases from V and 9 bases from J, with 18 bases between. This CDR3 is built from 14 residues. In nucleotides, the CDR3 is TGCGCCAGCAGCTCAGGGACACTTGAAACGGCCCAGTACTTC. Translated: CASSSGTLETAQYF.

The rearrangement links TRBV2 to TRBJ2-1; 9 bases match TRBD1. Per germline, CDR1 SNHLY and CDR2 FYNNEI. The CDR3 length is 16 residues. The CDR3 loop is CAILTNSLGQGNEQFF. For the CDR3, the DNA is TGTGCTATCCTGACCAATTCGTTGGGACAGGGCAATGAGCAGTTCTTC.

The chain is built from TRBV9 and TRBJ1-5; TRBD1 is a possible D gene (6 bases). The V and J ends lost 4 bases and 5 bases respectively, with 16 bases between them. This CDR3 contains 15 residues. CDR1 is SGDLS and CDR2 is YYNGEE in the germline V gene. CDR3 sequence reads: CASSLTGTGDQPQHF. In DNA form, the CDR3 reads TGTGCCAGCAGCCTGACAGGAACCGGGGATCAGCCCCAGCATTTT.

This chain uses TRBV5-1 with TRBJ2-2; D may be TRBD1 (7 bases). Germline CDR1 and CDR2: SGHRS and YFSETQ. The V end was cut by 2 bases, the J end by 7 bases, with 12 bases between. This CDR3 has 14 amino acids. CDR3 amino acids: CASSLTGEVGELFF. The CDR3 region has the DNA TGCGCCAGCAGCTTAACAGGGGAGGTCGGGGAGCTGTTTTTT. Full variable domain (rest looked up from reference TRBV5-1 and TRBJ2-2): KAGVTQTPRYLIKTRGQQVTLSCSPISGHRSVSWYQQTPGQGLQFLFEYFSETQRNKGNFPGRFSGRQFSNSRSEMNVSTLELGDSALYLCASSLTGEVGELFFGEGSRLTVL.

The V gene is TRBV27, the J gene TRBJ2-2; possibly TRBD1 for D (6 bases). Germline CDR1 reads MNHEY; CDR2 reads SMNVEV (reference sequence). The CDR3 has 13 amino acids. V lost 4 bases and J lost 7, with 10 bases in between. The CDR3 sequence: CASSSLGGGELFF. In nucleotides, the CDR3 is TGTGCCAGCAGTTCACTAGGGGGCGGGGAGCTGTTTTTT.

The chain recombines TRBV5-1 with TRBJ2-1; 14 bases align to TRBD2. V gave up 4 bases and J gave up 5 bases; unmatched junction bases: 8. The CDR3 consists of 17 residues. Germline V gene sequence: CDR1 SGHRS, CDR2 YFSETQ. The CDR3 here is CASSQRTSGGPNNEQFF. DNA for the CDR3: TGCGCCAGCAGCCAAAGGACTAGCGGGGGGCCAAACAATGAGCAGTTCTTC. Full variable domain (missing parts from reference TRBV5-1 and TRBJ2-1): KAGVTQTPRYLIKTRGQQVTLSCSPISGHRSVSWYQQTPGQGLQFLFEYFSETQRNKGNFPGRFSGRQFSNSRSEMNVSTLELGDSALYLCASSQRTSGGPNNEQFFGPGTRLTVL.

This rearrangement joins TRBV27 to TRBJ2-7; 9 bases are shared with TRBD1. The CDR3 has 18 residues. Germline loops: CDR1 MNHEY, CDR2 SMNVEV (reference sequence). V shed 0 bases, J shed 4 bases, and the junction held 13 bases outside the gene matches. The CDR3 sequence: CASSLSRTVGQGLYEQYF. Here the CDR3 DNA reads TGTGCCAGCAGTTTATCGAGGACAGTGGGACAGGGACTTTACGAGCAGTACTTC.

The V and J genes are TRBV6-5 and TRBJ1-1; D call uncertain. The V end was cut by 5 bases, the J end by 1 base, with 11 bases between. This CDR3 region has 14 residues. In germline, CDR1 is MNHEY, CDR2 SVGAGI. The CDR3, as DNA: TGTGCCAGCAGTCCACCTCCGGGGAACACTGAAGCTTTCTTT. This encodes CASSPPPGNTEAFF.

Comment on this clone: Other nucleotide sequences from this sample produce the same CDR3. This sequence joins TRBV2 and TRBJ1-6; 9 bases are a match to TRBD1. Germline CDR1 SNHLY, CDR2 FYNNEI. The CDR3 has 14 residues. Germline trimming cut 3 bases from V and 13 bases from J; bases unmatched to any gene: 7. DNA for the CDR3: TGTGCCAGCAGTGAGGGACAGGGCAGTTCGCCCCTCCACTTT. It encodes CASSEGQGSSPLHF.

The J gene is TRBJ2-1, the V gene TRBV10-2; no clear D gene. CDR3 size: 14 residues. Germline V gives CDR1 WSHSY, CDR2 SAAADI. V lost 2 bases and J 2 bases, leaving 7 bases between the germline ends. The CDR3 sequence: CASSESSAYNEQFF. CDR3 nucleotides: TGCGCCAGCAGTGAGAGCTCCGCCTACAATGAGCAGTTCTTC.

V is TRBV5-1 and J is TRBJ1-3; D is uncertain. The CDR3 is 13 residues long. Germline values: CDR1 SGHRS, CDR2 YFSETQ. V was cut by 5 bases and J by 3 bases, with 9 bases left in between. CDR3 nucleotides: TGCGCCAGCAGTATCGGTCTTGGAAACACCATATATTTT. Translating it yields CASSIGLGNTIYF.

This chain uses TRBV10-3 with TRBJ2-3; D unclear. The V gene's germline CDR1 is ENHRY and CDR2 SYGVKD. The CDR3 sequence is 14 residues long. V lost 2 bases and J 3 bases, leaving 9 bases between the germline ends. CDR3 in DNA: TGTGCCATCAGTGAGACCGGGTTTACAGATACGCAGTATTTT. The encoded protein is CAISETGFTDTQYF.

This rearrangement joins TRBV15 to TRBJ2-2; maybe TRBD1 (6 bases). Germline V lookup: CDR1 LNHNV, CDR2 YYDKDF (reference sequence). This CDR3 has 15 residues. V lost 0 bases and J lost 4, with 9 bases in between. Here the CDR3 DNA reads TGTGCCACCAGCAGAGATGGGGGCAGCACCGGGGAGCTGTTTTTT. This gives the protein CATSRDGGSTGELFF.

This chain joins TRBV7-9 and TRBJ2-2; the D gene is possibly TRBD1 (6 bases). The CDR3 is made up of 13 amino acids. V was clipped by 2 bases and J by 8 bases, with 9 bases between them. Germline-derived CDR1 and CDR2 are SEHNR and FQNEAQ (reference sequence). DNA of the CDR3: TGTGCCAGCAGCTTACAGGGGTCTGGGGAGCTGTTTTTT. Amino acids: CASSLQGSGELFF.

The chain employs TRBV10-3 and TRBJ1-3; no reliable D call. V lost 6 bases and J 0 bases, leaving 9 bases between the germline ends. The germline V gene has CDR1 ENHRY and CDR2 SYGVKD. The length of the CDR3 is 14 residues. This CDR3 reads CAIRETSSGNTIYF. As DNA, the CDR3 is TGTGCCATCAGGGAGACAAGCTCTGGAAACACCATATATTTT.

The chain recombines TRBV30 with TRBJ2-5, with D possibly being TRBD1 (6 bases). Trimming shortened V by 3 bases and J by 9 bases, and 14 bases separated the two germline ends. This CDR3 comprises 12 residues. The germline gives CDR1 GTSNPN, CDR2 SVGIG (reference sequence). CDR3 protein: CAWRTKQGPQYF. The DNA of the CDR3 is TGTGCCTGGAGGACCAAACAGGGCCCCCAGTACTTC.

V usage is TRBV4-1 and J usage is TRBJ2-7; a possible D gene is TRBD1 (5 bases). This CDR3 is built from 15 residues. Trimming stripped 0 bases from V and 0 bases from J, with 9 bases between. Germline-derived CDR1 and CDR2 are MGHRA and YSYEKL. The DNA for the CDR3 is TGCGCCAGCAGCCAAGAGGGGCCAAGCTCCTACGAGCAGTACTTC. Its translation: CASSQEGPSSYEQYF.

The table lists this clone with a count of one. The gene calls are TRBV6-6 and TRBJ2-1; 9 bases are shared with TRBD2. V lost 8 bases, J lost 0 bases, and 2 bases stayed unmatched. This CDR3 region has 14 residues. Germline V gene data show CDR1 as MNHNY and CDR2 as SVGAGI (reference sequence). CDR3 sequence (DNA): TGTGCCAGCCAAGCGGGAGGCTCCTACAATGAGCAGTTCTTC. Translating it yields CASQAGGSYNEQFF.

The gene calls are TRBV30 and TRBJ2-1; 7 bases align to TRBD1. The V and J ends lost 1 base and 7 bases, in that order; junction bases with no gene match: 7. The CDR3 covers 14 residues. CDR1 GTSNPN and CDR2 SVGIG come from the germline V gene (reference sequence). This chain's CDR3 is CAWSGQGVDNEQFF. CDR3 sequence (DNA): TGTGCCTGGAGTGGACAGGGCGTAGATAATGAGCAGTTCTTC.

This CDR3 is CASSATGGQETQYF. The CDR3 bases are TGTGCCAGCAGCGCGACAGGAGGACAAGAGACCCAGTACTTC. The chain has TRBV2 and TRBJ2-5, with D maybe TRBD1 (6 bases). In germline, CDR1 is SNHLY, CDR2 FYNNEI. V shed 6 bases and J shed 2 bases, with 13 bases lying between them. CDR3 length: 14 residues.

The chain recombines TRBV11-2 with TRBJ2-6; possibly TRBD2 for D (6 bases). Trimming stripped 5 bases from V and 4 bases from J, with 12 bases between. Germline V CDR1 and CDR2: SGHAT, FQNNGV. This CDR3 is 15 amino acids long. In nucleotides, the CDR3 is TGTGCCAGCAGCCGGAGGGTGTCCGGGGCCAACGTCCTGACTTTC. Its translation is CASSRRVSGANVLTF.

The rearrangement uses TRBV5-4 and TRBJ2-2; 8 nucleotides align to TRBD2. V lost 4 bases, J lost 7 bases, and 12 bases stayed unmatched. The CDR3 spans 16 residues. Germline V lookup: CDR1 SGHNT, CDR2 YYREEE (reference sequence). The CDR3 is CASSPRLARGIGELFF. CDR3 DNA sequence: TGTGCCAGCAGCCCTCGACTAGCGCGGGGGATCGGGGAGCTGTTTTTT. Full variable domain (rest looked up from reference TRBV5-4 and TRBJ2-2): ETGVTQSPTHLIKTRGQQVTLRCSSQSGHNTVSWYQQALGQGPQFIFQYYREEENGRGNFPPRFSGLQFPNYSSELNVNALELDDSALYLCASSPRLARGIGELFFGEGSRLTVL.

The CDR3, as DNA: TGTGCCAGCAGTTTGATGAGCGGGAGCTCCTACGAGCAGTACTTC. It codes for CASSLMSGSSYEQYF. The rearrangement joins TRBV28 to TRBJ2-7; 8 nucleotides align to TRBD2. V shed 3 bases and J 0 bases; nucleotides not matched to a gene: 4. CDR1 MDHEN and CDR2 SYDVKM come from the germline V gene. The CDR3 covers 15 residues.

The chain joins TRBV15 to TRBJ1-3; the match to TRBD1 covers 9 bases. CDR3 length equals 17 residues. Trimming at V came to 3 bases and at J to 4 bases, leaving 10 bases not matched to a gene. Germline CDR1 LNHNV, CDR2 YYDKDF (reference sequence). CDR3 DNA: TGTGCCACCAGCAGCCCAGGGGGGACAGGGCGGGGAAACACCATATATTTT. Protein: CATSSPGGTGRGNTIYF.

J is TRBJ2-7 and V is TRBV14; 10 bases match TRBD2. Germline V lookup: CDR1 SGHDN, CDR2 FVKESK. CDR3 size: 14 residues. Unmatched junction bases numbered 6, after V lost 7 bases and J lost 3 bases. In nucleotides, the CDR3 is TGTGCCAGCACCAAATCTAGCGGGAGCTACGAGCAGTACTTC. Encoded protein: CASTKSSGSYEQYF.

This chain links TRBV9 with TRBJ2-7, with D tentatively TRBD2 (5 bases). Germline V CDR1 and CDR2: SGDLS, YYNGEE. V was clipped by 0 bases and J by 4 bases, with 14 bases between them. The CDR3 runs to 15 residues. CDR3 in DNA: TGTGCCAGCAGCGTAGAGGCAGGTCGGGGATACGAGCAGTACTTC. It encodes CASSVEAGRGYEQYF.

The rearrangement uses TRBV7-2 and TRBJ1-5, with D hard to call. The CDR3 extends over 14 amino acids. V lost 5 bases to trimming and J lost 0 bases, with 8 bases between them. Germline V gene data show CDR1 as SGHTA and CDR2 as FQGNSA. The CDR3, as DNA: TGTGCCAGCAGCCTGCGTCTTAGCAATCAGCCCCAGCATTTT. Encoded protein: CASSLRLSNQPQHF.

The V call is TRBV7-9, the J call TRBJ1-2, with a weak D call TRBD1 (5 bases). This CDR3 region has 16 residues. V was cut by 5 bases and J by 2 bases, with 18 bases left in between. Germline V gene lookup returns CDR1 SEHNR and CDR2 FQNEAQ (reference sequence). CDR3 region: CASSVHARASNYGYTF. The DNA for the CDR3 is TGTGCCAGCAGCGTACACGCCAGGGCATCGAACTATGGCTACACCTTC.